This T cell receptor beta chain was profiled in a study of cytomegalovirus exposure and HLA in healthy donors. Overall study findings and caveats: Likely technical artifact: a cluster of highly shared sequence variants. Cytomegalovirus association was assigned to about 180 TCR beta chains. Reported findings show TCR beta sequences accurately forecast HLA-A and HLA-B alleles in most subjects.

With regard to this clone: Its antigen is still unknown.

Donors showed nominal health when sampled, although they likely had unrecorded immune exposures. PCR involved 60 Vbeta and 13 Jbeta primers. Clones were sequenced by immunoSEQ multiplex PCR, and TCRdb holds only the in-frame ones, with some missing. In the table there are roughly 150,000 clones, approximately 73% of which are singletons. V lost 6 bases and J lost 7, with 9 bases in between. CDR1 is SNHLY and CDR2 is FYNNEI in the germline V gene. The CDR3 loop spans 11 amino acids. The sequenced material came from PBMCs. This TCR was recovered from a woman aged 18-29 years in good health and CMV-seropositive. The V call is TRBV2, the J call TRBJ1-1, with D perhaps TRBD1 (5 bases). The CDR3 reads CASRADSEAFF. CDR3 nucleotides: TGTGCCAGCAGGGCCGACAGTGAAGCTTTCTTT.